The rows below give T cell receptor beta chains drawn from one sample of a study of blood T cell repertoires in COVID-19. Profiled with immunoSEQ multiplex PCR; TCRdb holds only in-frame clones, not every one. The table shows a few hundred thousand clones, with 85% to 90% occurring only once. The specimen was PBMCs or T cells enriched from blood (not recorded which). The receptors originated from a woman aged 18-35 years who had recovered from COVID-19. Each CDR3 is given without its conserved first and last residue.

TRBV2 ASSGGLAGGYEQY
TRBV7-9 ASSLGGAGGPETQY
TRBV5-1 ASSLLQNTEAF
TRBV9 ASSEWTGGSTDTQY
TRBV27 ASSFLLAGDYEQY
TRBV18 ASSPNRANSPLH
TRBV4-1 ASSQVAGGPNNEQF
TRBV30 ACLNELVL
TRBV6-5 ASSYRSGSYNSPLH
TRBV28 ASSLQGHNQPQH